The source of this TCR beta chain is a study of beta chain features in type 1 diabetes. This CDR3 has 15 amino acids. Germline assignment: CDR1 LGHNA and CDR2 YNFKEQ. The V end lost 0 bases, the J end lost 6 bases, and 9 bases lay between the germline ends. Sequenced material consisted of expressed TCRB transcripts (all of the isolated RNA was reverse transcribed). TCRdb keeps only in-frame clones here, not all; method: immunoSEQ multiplex PCR. The sample shows about 320,000 clones, less than 15% of them seen only once. Each of the sorted populations had a purity greater than 98%. The chain is built from TRBV4-2 and TRBJ1-6; D remains ambiguous. This receptor was taken from a man aged 30 to 39 in good health. Sequenced: central memory CD4+ T cells from blood. CDR3 amino acids: CASSQDIGPNSPLHF. CDR3 in DNA: TGTGCCAGCAGCCAAGATATCGGACCTAATTCACCCCTCCACTTT.